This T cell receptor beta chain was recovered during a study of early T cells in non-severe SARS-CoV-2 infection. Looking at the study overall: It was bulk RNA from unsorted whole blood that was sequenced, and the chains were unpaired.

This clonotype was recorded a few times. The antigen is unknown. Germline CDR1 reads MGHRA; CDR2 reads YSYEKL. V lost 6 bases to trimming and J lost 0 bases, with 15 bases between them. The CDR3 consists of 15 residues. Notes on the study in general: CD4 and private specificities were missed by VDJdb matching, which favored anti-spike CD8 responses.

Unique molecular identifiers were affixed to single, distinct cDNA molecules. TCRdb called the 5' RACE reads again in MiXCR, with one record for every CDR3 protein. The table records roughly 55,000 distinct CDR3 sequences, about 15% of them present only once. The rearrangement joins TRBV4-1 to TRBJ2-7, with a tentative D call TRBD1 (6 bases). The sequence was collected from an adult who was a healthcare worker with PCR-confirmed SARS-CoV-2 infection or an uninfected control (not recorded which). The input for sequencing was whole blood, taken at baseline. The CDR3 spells CASRSWTASSYEQYF. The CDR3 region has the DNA TGCGCCAGCAGGTCTTGGACAGCGAGCTCCTACGAGCAGTACTTC.